This T cell receptor beta chain was identified in a study of T cells after somatic rescue of genetic block. The length of the CDR3 is 13 residues. V was pared by 2 bases and J by 2 bases, with 4 bases between. Data came from immunoSEQ multiplex PCR; TCRdb stores just in-frame clones and leaves some out. This table holds tens of thousands of clones, 90% to 96% found once. The source of this sequence is a child younger than two. Sequencing was done on a sample of peripheral blood mononuclear cells (PBMCs). The chain carries TRBV23-1 and TRBJ1-5; D not resolved. TRBV23-1 is filed as an ORF, its function uncertain. This chain's CDR3 is CASSQRGNQPQHF. Here the CDR3 DNA reads TGCGCCAGCAGTCAAAGGGGCAATCAGCCCCAGCATTTT.